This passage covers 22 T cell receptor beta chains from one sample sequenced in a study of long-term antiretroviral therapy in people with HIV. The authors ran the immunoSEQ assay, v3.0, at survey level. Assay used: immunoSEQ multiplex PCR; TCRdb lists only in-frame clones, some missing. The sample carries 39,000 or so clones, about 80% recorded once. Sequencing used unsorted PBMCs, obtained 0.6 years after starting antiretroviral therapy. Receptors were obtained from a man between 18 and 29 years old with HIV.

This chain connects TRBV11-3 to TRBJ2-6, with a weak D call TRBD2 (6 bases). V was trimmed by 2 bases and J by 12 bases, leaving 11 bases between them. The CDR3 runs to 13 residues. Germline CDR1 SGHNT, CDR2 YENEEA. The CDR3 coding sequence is TGTGCCAGCAGCTTAAAGGGAGGAGGCGTCCTGACTTTC. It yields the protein CASSLKGGGVLTF.

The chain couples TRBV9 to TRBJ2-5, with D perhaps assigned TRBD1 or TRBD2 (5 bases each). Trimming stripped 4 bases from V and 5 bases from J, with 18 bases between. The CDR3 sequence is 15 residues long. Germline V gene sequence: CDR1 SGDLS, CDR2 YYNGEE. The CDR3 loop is CASSRRDLTSETQYF. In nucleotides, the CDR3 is TGTGCCAGCAGCAGAAGGGACCTGACGTCCGAGACCCAGTACTTC. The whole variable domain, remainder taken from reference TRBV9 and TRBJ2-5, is DSGVTQTPKHLITATGQRVTLRCSPRSGDLSVYWYQQSLDQGLQFLIQYYNGEERAKGNILERFSAQQFPDLHSELNLSSLELGDSALYFCASSRRDLTSETQYFGPGTRLLVL.

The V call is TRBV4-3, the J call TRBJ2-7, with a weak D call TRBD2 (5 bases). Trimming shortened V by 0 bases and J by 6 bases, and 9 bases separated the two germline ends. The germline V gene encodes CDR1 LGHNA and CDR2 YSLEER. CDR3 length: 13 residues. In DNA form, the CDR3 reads TGCGCCAGCAGCCAAGATTTCGGGATCGAGCAGTACTTC. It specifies CASSQDFGIEQYF.

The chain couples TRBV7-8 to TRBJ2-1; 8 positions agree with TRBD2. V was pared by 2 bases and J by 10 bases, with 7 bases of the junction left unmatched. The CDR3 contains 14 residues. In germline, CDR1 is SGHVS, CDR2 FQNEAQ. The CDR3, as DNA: TGTGCCAGCAGCTTATTTTCGGGACTAGGAGAGCAGTTCTTC. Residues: CASSLFSGLGEQFF.

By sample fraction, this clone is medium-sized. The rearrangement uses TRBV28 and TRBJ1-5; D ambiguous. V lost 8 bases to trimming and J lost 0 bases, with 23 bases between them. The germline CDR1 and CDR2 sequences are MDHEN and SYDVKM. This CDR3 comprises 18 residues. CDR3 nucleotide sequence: TGTGCCAGCGGTAATACGGGCAGAGATTTTTATAGCAATCAGCCCCAGCATTTT. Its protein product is CASGNTGRDFYSNQPQHF.

The CDR3 bases are TGTGCCAGCAGCGTCGGGGGCACCGAGCAGTACTTC. This codes for CASSVGGTEQYF. The chain joins TRBV5-8 to TRBJ2-7; D might be TRBD1 or TRBD2, each matching 6 bases. Germline values: CDR1 SGHTS, CDR2 YDEGEE. The CDR3 loop spans 12 amino acids. V gave up 4 bases and J gave up 6 bases, with 11 bases separating them. Supplemented by reference TRBV5-8 and TRBJ2-7, the full variable domain reads EAGVTQSPTHLIKTRGQQATLRCSPISGHTSVYWYQQALGLGLQFLLWYDEGEERNRGNFPPRFSGRQFPNYSSELNVNALELEDSALYLCASSVGGTEQYFGPGTRLTVT.

Here the CDR3 DNA reads TGTGCCAGCAGTTTATTCCGAGCGGGAGAGGACGAGCAGTACTTC. Translation gives CASSLFRAGEDEQYF. The chain employs TRBV28 and TRBJ2-7, with 8 nucleotides matching TRBD2. The junction had 7 bases not matched to a gene; V was cut back by 1 base and J by 5 bases. The CDR3 is 15 amino acids. Germline values: CDR1 MDHEN, CDR2 SYDVKM.

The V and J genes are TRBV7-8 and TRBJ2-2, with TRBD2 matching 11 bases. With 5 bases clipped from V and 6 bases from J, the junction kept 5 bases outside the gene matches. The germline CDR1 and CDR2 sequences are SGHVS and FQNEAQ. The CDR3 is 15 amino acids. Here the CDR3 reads CASSQLAGGAGELFF. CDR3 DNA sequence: TGTGCCAGCAGCCAATTAGCGGGAGGGGCCGGGGAGCTGTTTTTT.

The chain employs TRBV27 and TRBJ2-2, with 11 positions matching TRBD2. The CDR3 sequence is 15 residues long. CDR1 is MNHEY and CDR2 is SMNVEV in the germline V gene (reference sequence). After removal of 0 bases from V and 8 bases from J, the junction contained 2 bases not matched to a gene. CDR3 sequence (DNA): TGTGCCAGCAGTTTATCCCGACTAGCGGGAGGGGAGCTGTTTTTT. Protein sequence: CASSLSRLAGGELFF.

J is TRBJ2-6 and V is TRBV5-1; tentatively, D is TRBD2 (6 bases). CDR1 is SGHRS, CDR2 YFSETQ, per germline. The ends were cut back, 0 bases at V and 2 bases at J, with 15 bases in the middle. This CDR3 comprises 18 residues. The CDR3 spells CASSLVPGAGPGANVLTF. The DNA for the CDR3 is TGCGCCAGCAGCTTGGTTCCGGGAGCGGGCCCTGGGGCCAACGTCCTGACTTTC. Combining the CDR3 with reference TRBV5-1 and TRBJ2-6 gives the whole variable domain KAGVTQTPRYLIKTRGQQVTLSCSPISGHRSVSWYQQTPGQGLQFLFEYFSETQRNKGNFPGRFSGRQFSNSRSEMNVSTLELGDSALYLCASSLVPGAGPGANVLTFGAGSRLTVL.

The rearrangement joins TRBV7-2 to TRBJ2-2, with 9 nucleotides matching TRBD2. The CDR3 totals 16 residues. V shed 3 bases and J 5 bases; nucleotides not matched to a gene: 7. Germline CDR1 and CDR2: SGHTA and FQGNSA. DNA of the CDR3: TGTGCCAGCAGCTTGGGCGGGAGGGCCGAGACCGGGGAGCTGTTTTTT. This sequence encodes CASSLGGRAETGELFF.

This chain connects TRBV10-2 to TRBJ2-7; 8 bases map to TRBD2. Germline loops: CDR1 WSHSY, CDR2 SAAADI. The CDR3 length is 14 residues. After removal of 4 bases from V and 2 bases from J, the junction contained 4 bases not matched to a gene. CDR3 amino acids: CASSVGGEAYEQYF. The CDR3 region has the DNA TGCGCCAGCAGTGTCGGGGGGGAGGCCTACGAGCAGTACTTC.

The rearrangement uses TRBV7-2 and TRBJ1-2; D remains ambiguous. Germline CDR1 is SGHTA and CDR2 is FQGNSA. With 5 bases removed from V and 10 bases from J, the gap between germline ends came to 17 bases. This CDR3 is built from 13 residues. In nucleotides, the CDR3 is TGTGCCAGCAGCACGGGGATCGGGTTTGACTACACCTTC. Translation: CASSTGIGFDYTF.

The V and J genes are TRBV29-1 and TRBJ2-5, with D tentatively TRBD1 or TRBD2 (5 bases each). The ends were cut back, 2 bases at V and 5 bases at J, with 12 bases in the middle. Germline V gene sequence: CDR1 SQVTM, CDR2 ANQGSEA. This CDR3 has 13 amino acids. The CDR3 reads CSVERQRGETQYF. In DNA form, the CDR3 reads TGCAGCGTTGAACGACAGAGAGGGGAGACCCAGTACTTC.

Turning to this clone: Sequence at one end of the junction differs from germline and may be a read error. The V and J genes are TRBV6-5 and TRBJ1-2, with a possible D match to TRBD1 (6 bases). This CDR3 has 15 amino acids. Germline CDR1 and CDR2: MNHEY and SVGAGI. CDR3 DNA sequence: TGTGCCAGCAGCAGGGACGGGGGGCGGACCTATGACTACACCTTC. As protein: CASSRDGGRTYDYTF.

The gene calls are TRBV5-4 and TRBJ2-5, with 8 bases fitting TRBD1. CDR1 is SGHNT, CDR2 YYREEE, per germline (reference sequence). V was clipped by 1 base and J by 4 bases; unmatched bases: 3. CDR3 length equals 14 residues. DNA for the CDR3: TGTGCCAGCAGCTTGCGACAGGGGACAGAGACCCAGTACTTC. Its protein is CASSLRQGTETQYF.

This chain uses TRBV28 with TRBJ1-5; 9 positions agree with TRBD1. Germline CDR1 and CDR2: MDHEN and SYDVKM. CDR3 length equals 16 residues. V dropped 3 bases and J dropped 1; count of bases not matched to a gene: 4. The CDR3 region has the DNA TGTGCCAGCAGTTTTTCGACAGGGGGAAGCAATCAGCCCCAGCATTTT. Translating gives CASSFSTGGSNQPQHF. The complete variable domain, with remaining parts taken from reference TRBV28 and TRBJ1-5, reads DVKVTQSSRYLVKRTGEKVFLECVQDMDHENMFWYRQDPGLGLRLIYFSYDVKMKEKGDIPEGYSVSREKKERFSLILESASTNQTSMYLCASSFSTGGSNQPQHFGDGTRLSIL.

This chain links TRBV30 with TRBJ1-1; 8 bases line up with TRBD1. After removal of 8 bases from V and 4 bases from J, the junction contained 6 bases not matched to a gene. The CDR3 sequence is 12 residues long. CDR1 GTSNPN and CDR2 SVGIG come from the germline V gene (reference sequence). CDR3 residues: CAANRGGTEAFF. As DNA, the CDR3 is TGTGCCGCAAACAGGGGGGGCACTGAAGCTTTCTTT.

The CDR3 DNA reads TGTGCCAGCAGCGTAGATGGATATAGCAATCAGCCCCAGCATTTT. The encoded protein is CASSVDGYSNQPQHF. J is TRBJ1-5 and V is TRBV9; D remains unclear. The CDR3 has 15 amino acids. Trimming cost V 0 bases and J 0 bases, with 7 bases left between them. Germline values: CDR1 SGDLS, CDR2 YYNGEE.

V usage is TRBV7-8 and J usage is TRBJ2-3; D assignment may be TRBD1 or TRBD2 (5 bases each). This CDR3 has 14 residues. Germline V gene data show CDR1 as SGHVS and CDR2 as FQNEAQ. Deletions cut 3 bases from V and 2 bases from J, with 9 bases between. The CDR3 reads CASSFLGTTDTQYF. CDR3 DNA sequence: TGTGCCAGCAGCTTCCTAGGGACCACAGATACGCAGTATTTT.

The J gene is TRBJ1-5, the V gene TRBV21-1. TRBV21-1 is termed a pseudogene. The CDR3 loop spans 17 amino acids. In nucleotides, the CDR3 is TGTGCCAGCAGCACCTTTCGTTTTTGGGGAGGCAATCAGCCCCAGCATTTT. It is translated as CASSTFRFWGGNQPQHF.

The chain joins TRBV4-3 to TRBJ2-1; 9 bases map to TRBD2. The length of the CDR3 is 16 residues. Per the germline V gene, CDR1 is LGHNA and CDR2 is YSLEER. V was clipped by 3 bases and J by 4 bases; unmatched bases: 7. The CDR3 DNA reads TGCGCCAGCAGCCATGTTAGCGGGAGTAGGTACAATGAGCAGTTCTTC. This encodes CASSHVSGSRYNEQFF.